This T cell receptor (beta chain) came from a study of T-cell memory formation after mild COVID-19. Trimming removed 5 bases at V and 0 bases at J, with 16 bases between. This CDR3 contains 15 residues. Germline CDR1 DFQATT, CDR2 SNEGSKA (reference sequence). TCR alpha and TCR beta cDNA libraries with sample barcodes and UMIs came from 5'RACE using constant-segment primers. MiXCR, applied by TCRdb to the 5' RACE reads, yields one record per CDR3 protein. The sample lists 170,000 or so distinct CDR3 sequences, around a fifth seen once, with around 23% in the top ten. The source is an adult woman who had mild COVID-19 (a few samples of this study predate the infection). Cell type and time point are not known. Sequencing was carried out using PBMCs or a T cell subset sorted from them (not recorded which). The chain is built from TRBV20-1 and TRBJ1-1; the D gene is possibly TRBD1 (5 bases). The CDR3 DNA reads TGCAGTGCTGAGACAGCGCGAGTCATGAACACTGAAGCTTTCTTT. It yields the protein CSAETARVMNTEAFF.